These 19 T cell receptor beta chains share one sample of origin, sequenced in a study of CD8+ T cells in alopecia areata (dated by TCRdb to 2017 to 2018). The library was prepared using the immunoSEQ multiplex PCR assay. RNA was extracted from all samples and reverse transcribed into cDNA as template for TCR sequencing. TCRdb holds this immuneACCESS table with in-frame rearrangements only. Some clones are missing; in checked studies, unresolved V genes explain under half, and the rest has no known cause. This sample is represented by 150,000 or so clones; about 60% of them were singletons. The ten most abundant clones make up 4.8% of the sample. Sequenced sample: CD4+ T cells sorted from blood. The source is a human donor in good health.

This clone was found a few times. The chain is built from TRBV28 and TRBJ2-7; 7 bases fit TRBD1. J gave up 7 bases and V 5 bases, and 23 bases lay outside the gene matches. The V gene's germline CDR1 is MDHEN and CDR2 SYDVKM. The CDR3 spans 18 residues. Here the CDR3 DNA reads TGTGCCAGCAGTAAGTTCCGACGGGACAGACATACTCTAAGGGAGCAGTACTTC. It encodes CASSKFRRDRHTLREQYF. The whole variable domain, remainder taken from reference TRBV28 and TRBJ2-7, is DVKVTQSSRYLVKRTGEKVFLECVQDMDHENMFWYRQDPGLGLRLIYFSYDVKMKEKGDIPEGYSVSREKKERFSLILESASTNQTSMYLCASSKFRRDRHTLREQYFGPGTRLTVT.

The genes are TRBV29-1 and TRBJ1-5; D uncertain. Trimming shortened V by 4 bases and J by 7 bases, and 14 bases separated the two germline ends. The CDR3 loop spans 13 amino acids. Germline CDR1 and CDR2: SQVTM and ANQGSEA. The CDR3 spells CSVVEGRNQPQHF. CDR3 in DNA: TGCAGCGTTGTAGAAGGGAGGAACCAGCCCCAGCATTTT.

The chain is built from TRBV2 and TRBJ2-1, with TRBD2 matching 7 bases. This CDR3 has 15 residues. V was pared by 7 bases and J by 4 bases, with 10 bases of the junction left unmatched. Germline CDR1 and CDR2: SNHLY and FYNNEI. The CDR3 sequence is CASIRREYGYNEQFF. CDR3 coding DNA: TGTGCCAGCATCCGGCGGGAGTATGGATACAATGAGCAGTTCTTC.

The V gene is TRBV29-1, the J gene TRBJ2-7; no firm D call. The CDR3 runs 13 residues. V was cut by 1 base and J by 2 bases, with 9 bases left in between. Looked up from germline, CDR1 is SQVTM and CDR2 is ANQGSEA. CDR3 protein: CSVEVTLTYEQYF. The CDR3 region has the DNA TGCAGCGTTGAAGTGACCCTGACCTACGAGCAGTACTTC.

This clone has more than one count but fewer than ten. The J gene is TRBJ1-5, the V gene TRBV28, with 8 bases matching TRBD1. The CDR3 has 13 amino acids. The ends lost 6 bases at V and 6 bases at J; junction bases unmatched: 4. Germline CDR1 is MDHEN and CDR2 is SYDVKM. This chain's CDR3 is CASRTGVVQPQHF. The CDR3 region has the DNA TGTGCCAGCAGGACAGGGGTTGTTCAGCCCCAGCATTTT.

This clone was counted a single time. This chain links TRBV5-1 with TRBJ2-1; either TRBD1 or TRBD2 may fit D (7 bases each). CDR1 is SGHRS, CDR2 YFSETQ, per germline. This CDR3 has 14 amino acids. V dropped 4 bases and J dropped 3 bases, with 11 bases sitting between them. CDR3 bases: TGCGCCAGCAGCAGCGGGACAGACTACAATGAGCAGTTCTTC. The encoded protein is CASSSGTDYNEQFF.

The V gene is TRBV5-1, the J gene TRBJ2-3; no firm D call. V dropped 0 bases and J dropped 0 bases, with 8 bases sitting between them. Looked up from germline, CDR1 is SGHRS and CDR2 is YFSETQ. The length of the CDR3 is 15 residues. The CDR3: CASSLAGTSTDTQYF. CDR3 nucleotides: TGCGCCAGCAGCTTGGCCGGAACTAGCACAGATACGCAGTATTTT.

The rearrangement links TRBV5-4 to TRBJ2-4; possible D gene TRBD2, 5 bases. This CDR3 region has 14 residues. Trimming removed 4 bases at V and 13 bases at J, with 21 bases between. CDR1 and CDR2 from the germline V gene are SGHNT and YYREEE (reference sequence). The CDR3 loop reads CASSLDRLKDSQYF. CDR3 sequence (DNA): TGTGCCAGCAGCCTAGACCGGCTAAAGGACTCGCAGTACTTC. Using reference TRBV5-4 and TRBJ2-4 for the parts outside the CDR3, the full variable domain is ETGVTQSPTHLIKTRGQQVTLRCSSQSGHNTVSWYQQALGQGPQFIFQYYREEENGRGNFPPRFSGLQFPNYSSELNVNALELDDSALYLCASSLDRLKDSQYFGAGTRLSVL.

This chain connects TRBV28 to TRBJ2-7, with unresolved D. Between the trimmed V and J ends, which lost 6 bases and 6 bases, there was a span of 9 bases. CDR1 and CDR2 (germline): MDHEN, SYDVKM. CDR3 size: 11 residues. This chain's CDR3 is CASSLRCEQYF. CDR3 nucleotides: TGTGCCAGCAGCCTTAGATGCGAGCAGTACTTC. The full variable domain, its missing parts supplied by reference TRBV28 and TRBJ2-7, is DVKVTQSSRYLVKRTGEKVFLECVQDMDHENMFWYRQDPGLGLRLIYFSYDVKMKEKGDIPEGYSVSREKKERFSLILESASTNQTSMYLCASSLRCEQYFGPGTRLTVT.

V and J are TRBV30 and TRBJ2-7; perhaps TRBD2 as D (5 bases). Germline CDR1 and CDR2: GTSNPN and SVGIG (reference sequence). CDR3 length: 12 amino acids. Trimming cost V 3 bases and J 6 bases, with 12 bases left between them. CDR3 sequence: CAWSRGNSEQYF. CDR3 sequence (DNA): TGTGCCTGGAGCCGGGGTAACTCCGAGCAGTACTTC. The full variable domain, in which reference TRBV30 and TRBJ2-7 provide the parts outside the CDR3, is SQTIHQWPATLVQPVGSPLSLECTVEGTSNPNLYWYRQAAGRGLQLLFYSVGIGQISSEVPQNLSASRPQDRQFILSSKKLLLSDSGFYLCAWSRGNSEQYFGPGTRLTVT.

This clone has a handful of counts. The chain links TRBV29-1 to TRBJ2-1, with D hard to call. Germline V CDR1 and CDR2: SQVTM, ANQGSEA. The CDR3 has 14 amino acids. Trimming cost V 3 bases and J 0 bases, with 9 bases left between them. The CDR3 reads CSVEGPSSYNEQFF. CDR3 bases: TGCAGCGTTGAGGGCCCGAGCTCCTACAATGAGCAGTTCTTC.

The table lists this clone with a few counts. Within the sample, other DNA sequences also encode this same CDR3. The gene calls are TRBV29-1 and TRBJ1-1; D is unclear. The CDR3 sequence is 12 residues long. CDR1 is SQVTM, CDR2 ANQGSEA, per germline. V lost 1 base to trimming and J lost 1 base, with 4 bases between them. The CDR3 coding sequence is TGCAGCGTTGAAGGGAGGAACACTGAAGCTTTCTTT. It translates to CSVEGRNTEAFF.

V and J are TRBV11-1 and TRBJ1-1; tentative D call: TRBD1 (5 bases). Trimming took off 5 bases at V and 11 bases at J, with 15 bases between the two ends. CDR1 and CDR2 (germline): SGHAT, FQDESV (reference sequence). The CDR3 extends over 12 amino acids. The CDR3 DNA sequence: TGTGCCAGCAGCCTGGGGGGAACGTTGGCTTTCTTT. Translation: CASSLGGTLAFF.

The table lists this clone with many counts. The V and J genes are TRBV28 and TRBJ2-1; TRBD2 is a possible D gene (5 bases). CDR3 size: 14 residues. The germline CDR1 and CDR2 sequences are MDHEN and SYDVKM. Trimming took off 8 bases at V and 1 base at J, with 12 bases between the two ends. The CDR3 region is CASGPAESYNEQFF. The DNA of the CDR3 is TGTGCCAGCGGTCCAGCGGAGTCCTACAATGAGCAGTTCTTC.

Regarding this clone: The junction differs from germline at one of its ends, possibly a read error. The chain links TRBV7-2 to TRBJ2-1; 10 bases are a match to TRBD1. This CDR3 spans 18 amino acids. Germline CDR1 is SGHTA and CDR2 is FQGNSA. This chain's CDR3 is CASSLRDRGSSSHNEQFF. CDR3 bases: TGTGCCAGCAGCTTAAGGGACAGGGGTTCAAGCTCCCACAATGAGCAGTTCTTC.

This clone was detected only a few times. V is TRBV28 and J is TRBJ2-2; D tentatively fits TRBD1 or TRBD2 (5 bases each). Germline CDR1 reads MDHEN; CDR2 reads SYDVKM. There are 16 residues in the CDR3. V was cut by 4 bases and J by 1 base, with 13 bases left in between. Here the CDR3 reads CASSSAVRGNTGELFF. The CDR3 coding sequence is TGTGCCAGCAGTTCGGCGGTGAGGGGGAACACCGGGGAGCTGTTTTTT. Based on the CDR3 plus reference TRBV28 and TRBJ2-2, the full variable domain is DVKVTQSSRYLVKRTGEKVFLECVQDMDHENMFWYRQDPGLGLRLIYFSYDVKMKEKGDIPEGYSVSREKKERFSLILESASTNQTSMYLCASSSAVRGNTGELFFGEGSRLTVL.

CDR3 coding DNA: TGCAGCGTCAACATCGCCCAAGAGACCCAGTACTTC. It is translated as CSVNIAQETQYF. The V gene is TRBV29-1, the J gene TRBJ2-5; D is unclear. The V end lost 6 bases, the J end lost 1 base, and 9 bases lay between the germline ends. Germline CDR1 SQVTM, CDR2 ANQGSEA. This CDR3 spans 12 amino acids.

In its sample, this clone was seen a few times. This chain connects TRBV6-5 to TRBJ2-3; D gene unclear. V was trimmed by 6 bases and J by 6 bases, leaving 13 bases between them. CDR1 and CDR2 from the germline V gene are MNHEY and SVGAGI. This CDR3 contains 13 residues. The DNA for the CDR3 is TGTGCCAGCAGGCTAGATCGACGGGATACGCAGTATTTT. It is translated as CASRLDRRDTQYF.

V is TRBV29-1 and J is TRBJ2-3; D is uncertain. The CDR3 runs 12 residues. V lost 6 bases, J lost 3 bases, and 10 bases lay in between. Germline lookup yields CDR1 SQVTM and CDR2 ANQGSEA. The CDR3 here is CSVAPGTDTQYF. CDR3 coding DNA: TGCAGCGTCGCACCCGGGACAGATACGCAGTATTTT.